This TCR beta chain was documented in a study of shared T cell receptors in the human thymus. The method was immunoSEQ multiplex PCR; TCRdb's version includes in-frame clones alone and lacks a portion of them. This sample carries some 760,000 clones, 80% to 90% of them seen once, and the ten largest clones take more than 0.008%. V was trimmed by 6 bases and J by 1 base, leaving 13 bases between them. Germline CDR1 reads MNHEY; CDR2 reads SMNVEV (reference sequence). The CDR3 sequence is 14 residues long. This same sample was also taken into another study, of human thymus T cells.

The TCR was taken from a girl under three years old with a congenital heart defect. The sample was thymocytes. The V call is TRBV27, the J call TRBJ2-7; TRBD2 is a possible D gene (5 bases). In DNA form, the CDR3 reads TGTGCCAGCAGCCGGGTGACGGGATCCTACGAGCAGTACTTC. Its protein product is CASSRVTGSYEQYF.